These 11 T cell receptor beta chains originate from one sample sequenced in a study of T cells in Graves' hyperthyroidism and ophthalmopathy. Amplification of TCR beta CDR3 regions used RNA as the template. The HTBI primer set was used in a first-round RT-PCR of the TCR CDR3. TCRdb re-derived calls from the multiplex PCR reads in MiXCR, one entry per CDR3 protein. The sample shows some 650,000 distinct CDR3 sequences, approximately 15% of them seen only once. Input material: blood. The origin of the receptors is a woman aged 40 to 49 with Graves' ophthalmopathy.

The rearrangement uses TRBV29-1 and TRBJ2-3; D is unclear. Germline values: CDR1 SQVTM, CDR2 ANQGSEA. The V gene lost 7 bases and the J gene lost 2 bases, with 13 bases spanning the gap. The CDR3 consists of 13 residues. CDR3 sequence (DNA): TGCAGCGACCTTCGCCGGGCCACAGATACGCAGTATTTT. This translates into CSDLRRATDTQYF.

This sequence joins TRBV15 and TRBJ1-3, with D possibly matching TRBD1 (6 bases). V was clipped by 4 bases and J by 0 bases, with 10 bases between them. This CDR3 is 15 amino acids long. Germline V gives CDR1 LNHNV, CDR2 YYDKDF (reference sequence). The CDR3 DNA reads TGTGCCACCAGCATCGACAGGTTCTCTGGAAACACCATATATTTT. Encoded protein: CATSIDRFSGNTIYF.

The CDR3 region has the DNA TGTGCCTGGAGTGTTTTTGGGGTCGGCACCGGGGAGCTGTTTTTT. Its protein product is CAWSVFGVGTGELFF. The chain combines TRBV30 with TRBJ2-2; D is unresolved. The V end lost 0 bases, the J end lost 4 bases, and 12 bases lay between the germline ends. The CDR3 contains 15 residues. Germline V gives CDR1 GTSNPN, CDR2 SVGIG (reference sequence).

The CDR3 region has the DNA TGCGCCAGCAGCCAAGGAGACAGGGTGGACACCATATATTTT. Its translation: CASSQGDRVDTIYF. The J gene is TRBJ1-3, the V gene TRBV4-1; 7 nucleotides match TRBD1. Germline V lookup: CDR1 MGHRA, CDR2 YSYEKL. CDR3 length equals 14 residues. The V gene end was trimmed by 1 base and the J gene end by 8 bases; junction bases not matched to a gene: 5.

This clonotype was detected only a few times. The chain joins TRBV20-1 to TRBJ2-1; TRBD1 matches at 7 bases. CDR1 DFQATT and CDR2 SNEGSKA come from the germline V gene (reference sequence). The CDR3 is 14 amino acids. V dropped 4 bases and J dropped 0; count of bases not matched to a gene: 3. CDR3 DNA sequence: TGCAGTGCTACAGGGACAGCCTCCTACAATGAGCAGTTCTTC. Protein product: CSATGTASYNEQFF.

The chain has TRBV11-2 and TRBJ1-1; 9 bases line up with TRBD1. The CDR3 is 16 residues long. CDR1 is SGHAT, CDR2 FQNNGV, per germline. The V and J ends lost 5 bases and 3 bases, in that order; junction bases with no gene match: 10. In DNA, the CDR3 is TGTGCCAGCAGCCCGGACAGGGGACCCAAGGACACTGAAGCTTTCTTT. Translating gives CASSPDRGPKDTEAFF.

This clonotype has just a few counts. The chain combines TRBV19 with TRBJ1-2, with D possibly TRBD1 on 6 matching bases. There are 13 residues in the CDR3. The germline CDR1 and CDR2 sequences are LNHDA and SQIVND (reference sequence). V lost 3 bases to trimming and J lost 7 bases, with 12 bases between them. Here the CDR3 DNA reads TGTGCCAGTAGTATTCAGGGGCTGGTTGGCTACACCTTC. It specifies CASSIQGLVGYTF.

This clonotype was counted between two and nine times. The rearrangement joins TRBV30 to TRBJ2-5, with 10 positions matching TRBD2. The V gene's germline CDR1 is GTSNPN and CDR2 SVGIG (reference sequence). The CDR3 runs 13 residues. V shed 5 bases, J shed 6 bases, and the junction held 6 bases outside the gene matches. The CDR3 DNA reads as TGTGCCTGGTCCGCTAGCGGGAGTAAGACCCAGTACTTC. Amino acid sequence: CAWSASGSKTQYF.

As to this clonotype: This may come from a read error, since a much larger clone is one base off. V and J are TRBV11-3 and TRBJ2-1; a weak D match, TRBD2 (5 bases). Germline V CDR1 and CDR2: SGHNT, YENEEA. This CDR3 comprises 16 residues. Written as DNA, the CDR3 is TGTGCCAGCAGCTTGGGCGGGCCCAACTCCTACAATGAGCTGTTCTTC. Translating gives CASSLGGPNSYNELFF.

The rearrangement links TRBV5-1 to TRBJ2-7; D possibly corresponds to TRBD2 (6 bases). Germline V gene data show CDR1 as SGHRS and CDR2 as YFSETQ. V was trimmed by 4 bases and J by 8 bases, leaving 19 bases between them. The CDR3 runs to 14 residues. DNA for the CDR3: TGCGCCAGCAGCATGGACACTGGGGAGGTGCAGCAGTACTTC. Protein sequence: CASSMDTGEVQQYF.

This clonotype was observed many times. The V and J genes are TRBV20-1 and TRBJ2-7, with 10 bases identical to TRBD2. The germline V gene encodes CDR1 DFQATT and CDR2 SNEGSKA (reference sequence). J lost 4 bases, V lost 3 bases, and 12 bases had no gene match. The CDR3 spans 16 residues. CDR3 in amino acids: CSASALAGYSGYEQYF. The CDR3 DNA reads as TGCAGTGCTAGCGCACTAGCGGGATACTCAGGATACGAGCAGTACTTC.